This TCR beta chain was identified in a study of OX40 agonist ivuxolimab in advanced cancers. Deletions cut 9 bases from V and 7 bases from J, with 16 bases between. The CDR3 has 12 residues. The germline CDR1 and CDR2 sequences are MNHNS and SASEGT. Sequencing used immunoSEQ multiplex PCR; TCRdb keeps in-frame clones, though not all of them. Found here are about 79,000 clones, approximately 85% of them singletons; the top ten hold about 4%. The TCR sequence derives from an adult with an advanced solid tumor such as melanoma, head and neck, liver or kidney cancer. The J gene is TRBJ2-7, the V gene TRBV6-1, with TRBD2 as a possible D gene (6 bases). The sequencing used CD4+ or CD8+ T cells sorted from blood, collected in a trial of the OX40 agonist ivuxolimab. The DNA of the CDR3 is TGTGCCAGTCTTGATCGGGAGTGGGAGCAGTACTTC. Translated, it gives CASLDREWEQYF.